This T cell receptor beta chain was sequenced for a study of human T cells and chemical hapten exposure. The wider study: Sensitizing treatment utilized 2% DPC over a roughly 2 cm by roughly 2 cm portion of upper inner arm skin. General study results and limits: Compared with pre-sensitization or healthy control sets, expanded TCRs clustered more.

The time point denotes: patch test 3, about 24 weeks after DPC sensitization. Treatment of the sample: therapeutic diphenylcyclopropenone sensitization with weekly scalp DPC. Sample donors consisted of patients with alopecia, aged 18 to 70 years, who were suitable for DPC. Unfractionated whole blood was the source of the extracted total RNA. On this clonotype: What it binds is not known.

V was clipped by 7 bases and J by 3 bases, with 16 bases between them. Germline assignment: CDR1 MDHEN and CDR2 SYDVKM. This CDR3 has 14 residues. Using its own MiXCR run on the RACE reads, TCRdb lists one record per CDR3 protein. The table includes over 55,000 distinct CDR3 sequences, around 11% detected once. The sample in question was whole blood, obtained in connection with sensitization to the hapten diphenylcyclopropenone (DPC). This TCR was sampled from a man aged 30 to 45 with alopecia areata. Some clones in this sample may be carry-over from other donors' samples. The chain has TRBV28 and TRBJ2-7, with D tentatively TRBD2 (7 bases). The CDR3 DNA is TGTGCCAGCATAGGCGGGGGCAGCCTCTACGAGCAGTACTTC. This gives the protein CASIGGGSLYEQYF.